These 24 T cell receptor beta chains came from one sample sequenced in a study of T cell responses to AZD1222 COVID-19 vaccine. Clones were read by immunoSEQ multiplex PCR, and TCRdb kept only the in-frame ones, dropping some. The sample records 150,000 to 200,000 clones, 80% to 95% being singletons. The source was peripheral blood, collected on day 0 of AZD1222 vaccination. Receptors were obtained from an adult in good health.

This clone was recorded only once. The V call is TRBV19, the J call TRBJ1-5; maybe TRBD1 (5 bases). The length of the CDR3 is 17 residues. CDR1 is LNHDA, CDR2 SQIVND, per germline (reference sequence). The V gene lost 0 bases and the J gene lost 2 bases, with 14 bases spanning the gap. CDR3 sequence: CASSIDGRDPGNQPQHF. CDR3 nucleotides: TGTGCCAGTAGTATAGATGGGCGGGACCCCGGCAATCAGCCCCAGCATTTT.

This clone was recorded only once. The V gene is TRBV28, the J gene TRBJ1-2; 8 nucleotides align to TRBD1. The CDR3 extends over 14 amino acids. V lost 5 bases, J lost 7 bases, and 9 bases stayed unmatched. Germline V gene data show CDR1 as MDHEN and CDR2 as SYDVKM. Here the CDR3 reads CASSNGQGPSGYTF. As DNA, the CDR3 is TGTGCCAGCAGTAACGGACAGGGCCCTTCTGGCTACACCTTC.

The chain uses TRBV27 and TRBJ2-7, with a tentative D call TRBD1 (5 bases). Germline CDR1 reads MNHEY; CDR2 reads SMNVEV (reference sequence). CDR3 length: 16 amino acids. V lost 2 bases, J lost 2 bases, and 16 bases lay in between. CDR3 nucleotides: TGTGCCAGCAGTTTAAAACGGACACTTGTCACCTACGAGCAGTACTTC. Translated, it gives CASSLKRTLVTYEQYF.

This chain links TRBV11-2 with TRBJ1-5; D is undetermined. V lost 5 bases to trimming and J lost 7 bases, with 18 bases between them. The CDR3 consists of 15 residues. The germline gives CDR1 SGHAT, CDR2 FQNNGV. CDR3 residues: CASSHGVGRDQPQHF. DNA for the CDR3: TGTGCCAGCAGCCACGGGGTGGGGAGAGACCAGCCCCAGCATTTT.

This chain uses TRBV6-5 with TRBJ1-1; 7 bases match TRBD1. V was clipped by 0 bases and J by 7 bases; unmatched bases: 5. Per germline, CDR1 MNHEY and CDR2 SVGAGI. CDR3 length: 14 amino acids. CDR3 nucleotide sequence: TGTGCCAGCAGTTACTCGACAGGGAATGGTGAAGCTTTCTTT. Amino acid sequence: CASSYSTGNGEAFF.

CDR3: CASSLSDSIYNSPLHF. The CDR3 region has the DNA TGTGCCAGCAGCCTTTCGGACTCAATCTATAATTCACCCCTCCACTTT. V gene TRBV9 combines with J gene TRBJ1-6; D ambiguous. The CDR3 is made up of 16 amino acids. Germline CDR1 is SGDLS and CDR2 is YYNGEE. Trimming stripped 4 bases from V and 3 bases from J, with 14 bases between.

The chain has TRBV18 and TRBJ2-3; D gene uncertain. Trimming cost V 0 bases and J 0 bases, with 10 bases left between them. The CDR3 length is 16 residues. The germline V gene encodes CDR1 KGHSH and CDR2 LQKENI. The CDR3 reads CASSPPPLASTDTQYF. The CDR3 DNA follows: TGTGCCAGCTCACCACCCCCCTTGGCTAGCACAGATACGCAGTATTTT.

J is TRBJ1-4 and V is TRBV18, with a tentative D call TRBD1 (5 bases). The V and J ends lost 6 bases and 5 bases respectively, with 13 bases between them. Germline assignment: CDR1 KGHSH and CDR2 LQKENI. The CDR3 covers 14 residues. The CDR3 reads CASSSGTVNEKLFF. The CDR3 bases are TGTGCCAGCTCTTCCGGGACCGTAAATGAAAAACTGTTTTTT.

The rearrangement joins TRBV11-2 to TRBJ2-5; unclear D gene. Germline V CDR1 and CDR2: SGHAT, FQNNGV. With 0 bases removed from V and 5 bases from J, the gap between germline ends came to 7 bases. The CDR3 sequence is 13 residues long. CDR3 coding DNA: TGTGCCAGCAGCTTAGATGTAGGTGAGACCCAGTACTTC. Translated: CASSLDVGETQYF.

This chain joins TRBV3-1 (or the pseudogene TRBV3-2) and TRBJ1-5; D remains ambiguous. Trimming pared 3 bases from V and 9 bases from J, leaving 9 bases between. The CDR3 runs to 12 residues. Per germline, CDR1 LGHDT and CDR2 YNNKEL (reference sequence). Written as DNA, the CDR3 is TGTGCCAGCAGCCAGAAGGCCGGGCCCCAGCATTTT. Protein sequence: CASSQKAGPQHF.

CDR3 region: CASSLGGTSTDTQYF. The CDR3 nucleotides are TGTGCCAGCAGCTTAGGCGGGACCAGCACAGATACGCAGTATTTT. The V call is TRBV7-2, the J call TRBJ2-3; D possibly corresponds to TRBD2 (6 bases). From germline, CDR1 is SGHTA and CDR2 FQGNSA. V lost 1 base and J 0 bases, leaving 8 bases between the germline ends. This CDR3 is 15 amino acids long.

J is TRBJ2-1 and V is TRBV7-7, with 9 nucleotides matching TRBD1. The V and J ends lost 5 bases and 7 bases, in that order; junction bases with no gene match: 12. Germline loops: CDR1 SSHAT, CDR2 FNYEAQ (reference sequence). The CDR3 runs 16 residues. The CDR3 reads CASSPGQGKGTNEQFF. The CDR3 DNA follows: TGTGCCAGCAGCCCGGGACAGGGAAAAGGTACGAATGAGCAGTTCTTC.

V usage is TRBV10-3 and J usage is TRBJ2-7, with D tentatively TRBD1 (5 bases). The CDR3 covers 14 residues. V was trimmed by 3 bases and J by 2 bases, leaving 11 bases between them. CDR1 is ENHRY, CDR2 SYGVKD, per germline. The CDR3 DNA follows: TGTGCCATCAGTGATAAGGGGCTTGCCTACGAGCAGTACTTC. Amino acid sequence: CAISDKGLAYEQYF.

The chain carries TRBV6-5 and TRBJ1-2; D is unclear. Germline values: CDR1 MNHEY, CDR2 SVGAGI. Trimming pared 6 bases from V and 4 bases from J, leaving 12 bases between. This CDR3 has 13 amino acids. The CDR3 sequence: CASRRAATYGYTF. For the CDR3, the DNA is TGTGCCAGCAGGAGGGCAGCCACCTATGGCTACACCTTC.

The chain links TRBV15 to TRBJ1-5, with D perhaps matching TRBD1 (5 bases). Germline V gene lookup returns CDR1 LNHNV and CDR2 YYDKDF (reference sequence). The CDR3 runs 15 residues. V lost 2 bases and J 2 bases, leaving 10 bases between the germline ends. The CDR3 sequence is CATSRPWGGNQPQHF. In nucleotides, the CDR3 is TGTGCCACCAGCAGACCTTGGGGGGGCAATCAGCCCCAGCATTTT. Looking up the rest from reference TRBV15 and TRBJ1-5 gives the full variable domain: DAMVIQNPRYQVTQFGKPVTLSCSQTLNHNVMYWYQQKSSQAPKLLFHYYDKDFNNEADTPDNFQSRRPNTSFCFLDIRSPGLGDTAMYLCATSRPWGGNQPQHFGDGTRLSIL.

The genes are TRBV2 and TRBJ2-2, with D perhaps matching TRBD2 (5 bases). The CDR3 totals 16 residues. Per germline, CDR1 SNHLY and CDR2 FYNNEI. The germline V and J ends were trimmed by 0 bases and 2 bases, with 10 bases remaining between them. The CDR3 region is CASSEAGAVNTGELFF. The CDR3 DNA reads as TGTGCCAGCAGTGAAGCGGGAGCGGTTAACACCGGGGAGCTGTTTTTT.

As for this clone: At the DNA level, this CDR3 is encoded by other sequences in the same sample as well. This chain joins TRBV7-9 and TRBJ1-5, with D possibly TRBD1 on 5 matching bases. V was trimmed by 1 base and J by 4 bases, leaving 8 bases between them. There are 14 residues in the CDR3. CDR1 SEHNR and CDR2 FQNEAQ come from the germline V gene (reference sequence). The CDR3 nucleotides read TGTGCCAGCAGCTTAGGGGGCGGGAATCAGCCCCAGCATTTT. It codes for CASSLGGGNQPQHF.

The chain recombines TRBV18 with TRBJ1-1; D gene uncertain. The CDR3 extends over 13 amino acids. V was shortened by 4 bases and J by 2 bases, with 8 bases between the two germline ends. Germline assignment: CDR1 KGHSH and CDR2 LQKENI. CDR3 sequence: CASSQQPNTEAFF. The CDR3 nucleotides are TGTGCCAGCTCACAACAGCCAAACACTGAAGCTTTCTTT.

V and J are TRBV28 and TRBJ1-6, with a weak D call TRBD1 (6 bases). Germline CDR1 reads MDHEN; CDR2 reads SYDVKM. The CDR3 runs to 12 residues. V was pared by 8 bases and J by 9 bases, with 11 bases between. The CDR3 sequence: CASQQGGSPLHF. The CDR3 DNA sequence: TGTGCCAGCCAACAGGGTGGTTCACCCCTCCACTTT.

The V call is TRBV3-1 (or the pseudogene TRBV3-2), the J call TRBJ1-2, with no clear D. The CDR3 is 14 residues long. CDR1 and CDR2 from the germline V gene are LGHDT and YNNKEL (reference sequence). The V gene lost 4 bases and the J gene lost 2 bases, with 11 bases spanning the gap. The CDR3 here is CASSPHGRNYGYTF. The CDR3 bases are TGTGCCAGCAGCCCCCACGGGAGGAACTATGGCTACACCTTC.

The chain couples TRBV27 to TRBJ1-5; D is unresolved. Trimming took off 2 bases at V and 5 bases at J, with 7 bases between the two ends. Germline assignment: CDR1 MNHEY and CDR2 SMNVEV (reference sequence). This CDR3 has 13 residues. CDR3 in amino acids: CASSLNSYQPQHF. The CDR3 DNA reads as TGTGCCAGCAGTTTAAACAGTTATCAGCCCCAGCATTTT.

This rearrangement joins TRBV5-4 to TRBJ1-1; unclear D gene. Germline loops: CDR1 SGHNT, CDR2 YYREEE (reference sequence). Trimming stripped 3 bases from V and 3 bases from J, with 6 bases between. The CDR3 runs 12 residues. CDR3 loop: CASSSPDTEAFF. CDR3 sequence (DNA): TGTGCCAGCAGCTCCCCCGACACTGAAGCTTTCTTT.

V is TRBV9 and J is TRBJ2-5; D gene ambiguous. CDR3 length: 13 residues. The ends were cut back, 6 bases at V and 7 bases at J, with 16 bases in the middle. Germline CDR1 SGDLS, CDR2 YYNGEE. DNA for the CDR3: TGTGCCAGCACCCCCGGGTACTTTGGGACCCAGTACTTC. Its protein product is CASTPGYFGTQYF.

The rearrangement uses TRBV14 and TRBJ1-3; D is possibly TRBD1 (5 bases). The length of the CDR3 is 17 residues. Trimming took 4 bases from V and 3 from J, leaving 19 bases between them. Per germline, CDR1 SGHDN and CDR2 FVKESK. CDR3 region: CASSPSMGRVDGNTIYF. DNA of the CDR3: TGTGCCAGCAGCCCCTCAATGGGCAGGGTCGATGGAAACACCATATATTTT.